These 10 T cell receptor beta chains were all obtained from the same sample, sequenced in a study of blood T cell repertoires in COVID-19. TCRdb's table, derived via immunoSEQ multiplex PCR, lists solely in-frame clones and lacks some. The sample holds about 39,000 clones, about 82% seen once. Material: peripheral blood. Receptors originate from a man aged 65 to 85 with acute or convalescent COVID-19.

CDR3 sequence: CASSLGGAKAGELFF. CDR3 nucleotides: TGCGCCAGCAGCCTAGGGGGGGCGAAGGCCGGGGAGCTGTTTTTT. J is TRBJ2-2 and V is TRBV5-1; D perhaps matches TRBD2 (7 bases). The CDR3 totals 15 residues. Germline V CDR1 and CDR2: SGHRS, YFSETQ. V lost 4 bases and J lost 6, with 16 bases in between.

This clone was seen a single time. This sequence joins TRBV29-1 and TRBJ1-2; D is uncertain. V was shortened by 7 bases and J by 2 bases, with 14 bases between the two germline ends. The CDR3 contains 13 residues. The germline CDR1 and CDR2 sequences are SQVTM and ANQGSEA. CDR3 bases: TGCAGCGCCTTGGAGGGAGGGAACTATGGCTACACCTTC. It codes for CSALEGGNYGYTF.

The table lists this clone with a count of one. This rearrangement joins TRBV11-3 to TRBJ2-1; 10 bases line up with TRBD2. The V and J ends lost 4 bases and 5 bases, in that order; junction bases with no gene match: 14. Germline V lookup: CDR1 SGHNT, CDR2 YENEEA. The CDR3 loop spans 18 amino acids. CDR3 in DNA: TGTGCCAGCAGCTCGCCCGCGGGGAGCGGGGGGGCAGACAATGAGCAGTTCTTC. Encoded protein: CASSSPAGSGGADNEQFF.

The chain uses TRBV28 and TRBJ2-1, with 12 bases fitting TRBD2. The CDR3 sequence is 15 residues long. V shed 5 bases, J shed 5 bases, and the junction held 4 bases outside the gene matches. The germline V gene has CDR1 MDHEN and CDR2 SYDVKM. This CDR3 is CASSLAGGYHNEQFF. The CDR3 DNA sequence: TGTGCCAGCAGTCTAGCGGGAGGGTACCACAATGAGCAGTTCTTC.

This chain uses TRBV7-9 with TRBJ2-3, with D possibly TRBD2 on 5 matching bases. CDR3 length: 16 residues. Per the germline V gene, CDR1 is SEHNR and CDR2 is FQNEAQ (reference sequence). V lost 2 bases, J lost 2 bases, and 14 bases lay in between. DNA for the CDR3: TGTGCCAGCAGCTTACAAAGGGAGCCGTCCACAGATACGCAGTATTTT. Translating gives CASSLQREPSTDTQYF. The variable domain in full, completed from reference TRBV7-9 and TRBJ2-3, reads DTGVSQNPRHKITKRGQNVTFRCDPISEHNRLYWYRQTLGQGPEFLTYFQNEAQLEKSRLLSDRFSAERPKGSFSTLEIQRTEQGDSAMYLCASSLQREPSTDTQYFGPGTRLTVL.

The gene calls are TRBV11-2 and TRBJ2-5, with a weak D call TRBD2 (6 bases). The germline V and J ends were trimmed by 1 base and 5 bases, with 8 bases remaining between them. The CDR3 runs 13 residues. Germline CDR1 and CDR2: SGHAT and FQNNGV. CDR3 protein: CASSLGGGETQYF. CDR3 nucleotide sequence: TGTGCCAGCAGCTTAGGAGGAGGGGAGACCCAGTACTTC.

CDR3 in amino acids: CASSLERGGWDTQYF. The DNA of the CDR3 is TGTGCCAGCAGCTTAGAGCGGGGGGGCTGGGATACGCAGTATTTT. The chain is built from TRBV7-2 and TRBJ2-3; TRBD2 aligns across 10 bases. V lost 1 base to trimming and J lost 6 bases; unmatched junction nucleotides: 4. Germline CDR1 and CDR2: SGHTA and FQGNSA. The CDR3 is 15 residues long. Based on the CDR3 plus reference TRBV7-2 and TRBJ2-3, the full variable domain is GAGVSQSPSNKVTEKGKDVELRCDPISGHTALYWYRQSLGQGLEFLIYFQGNSAPDKSGLPSDRFSAERTGGSVSTLTIQRTQQEDSAVYLCASSLERGGWDTQYFGPGTRLTVL.

V is TRBV7-2 and J is TRBJ1-4; 10 bases line up with TRBD1. The CDR3 runs 14 residues. Germline-derived CDR1 and CDR2 are SGHTA and FQGNSA. The junction had 5 bases not matched to a gene; V was cut back by 6 bases and J by 7 bases. This CDR3 reads CASSSGTGVEKLFF. The CDR3 DNA is TGTGCCAGCAGTTCCGGGACAGGGGTTGAAAAACTGTTTTTT.

This sequence joins TRBV3-1 (or the pseudogene TRBV3-2) and TRBJ1-4, with 9 bases aligning to TRBD1. The CDR3 sequence is 16 residues long. CDR1 is LGHDT and CDR2 is YNNKEL in the germline V gene (reference sequence). V trimming: 4 bases; J trimming: 5 bases; junction bases outside the gene matches: 8. The CDR3 sequence: CASSRGDRDQNEKLFF. As DNA, the CDR3 is TGTGCCAGCAGCCGGGGGGACAGGGATCAGAATGAAAAACTGTTTTTT.

This clone was seen a few times. This chain joins TRBV30 and TRBJ1-5; D unresolved. Trimming left V 2 bases short and J 5 bases short, with 4 bases between. Germline CDR1 is GTSNPN and CDR2 is SVGIG (reference sequence). This CDR3 has 11 residues. CDR3 nucleotide sequence: TGTGCCTGGAGTATAGATCAGCCCCAGCATTTT. The encoded protein is CAWSIDQPQHF. Variable domain in full (rest from reference TRBV30 and TRBJ1-5): SQTIHQWPATLVQPVGSPLSLECTVEGTSNPNLYWYRQAAGRGLQLLFYSVGIGQISSEVPQNLSASRPQDRQFILSSKKLLLSDSGFYLCAWSIDQPQHFGDGTRLSIL.